The rows below give T cell receptor beta chains drawn from one sample of a study of blood T cells in healthy people across ages. Using its own MiXCR run on the 5' RACE reads, TCRdb lists one record per CDR3 protein. The sample carries about 1.4 million distinct CDR3 sequences, 45% to 70% recorded once. The specimen was blood. All receptors derive from a young man in good health. Both conserved end residues are part of each CDR3. Fields, in order: D gene, V gene, clone size, J gene, CDR3 protein, CDR3 DNA. D genes are given only for firm matches. Only some rows state a clone size, as once, few, many or a class for expanded clones.

-,TRBV12-3/TRBV12-4,-,TRBJ1-2,CASSLNRLYGYTF,TGTGCCAGCAGTTTAAACCGTCTCTATGGCTACACCTTC
-,TRBV7-9,-,TRBJ2-3,CAREPQKGIETDTQYF,TGTGCCAGGGAACCCCAGAAGGGGATTGAGACAGATACGCAGTATTTT
TRBD1,TRBV7-2,-,TRBJ2-3,CASSSDRVGNTQYF,TGTGCCAGCAGCTCCGACAGGGTCGGTAATACGCAGTATTTT
-,TRBV13,-,TRBJ1-2,CASSANRDGYTF,TGTGCCAGCAGCGCCAACAGGGATGGCTACACCTTC
TRBD2,TRBV27,once,TRBJ2-1,CASRPLAGAGEQFF,TGTGCCAGCAGGCCCCTAGCGGGAGCGGGTGAGCAGTTCTTC
-,TRBV6-2/TRBV6-3,-,TRBJ2-3,CASSYSGGSPDTQYF,TGTGCCAGCAGTTACTCGGGAGGTAGCCCAGATACGCAGTATTTT
TRBD1,TRBV9,-,TRBJ1-2,CASSPDRGLGYTF,TGTGCCAGCAGCCCCGACAGGGGGCTTGGCTACACCTTC
TRBD2,TRBV12-3/TRBV12-4,-,TRBJ2-3,CASSLGLAGFTSTDTQYF,TGTGCCAGCAGTTTAGGACTAGCGGGCTTCACTAGCACAGATACGCAGTATTTT
-,TRBV29-1,once,TRBJ2-5,CSVDSGKLSGHEQYF,TGCAGCGTTGATTCCGGCAAGCTATCCGGACATGAGCAGTACTTC
TRBD1,TRBV29-1,-,TRBJ1-3,CSASQGISGNTIYF,TGCAGCGCCTCACAGGGGATCTCTGGAAACACCATATATTTT
TRBD1,TRBV7-9,-,TRBJ1-4,CASSAQGDEKLFF,TGTGCCAGCAGCGCCCAGGGGGACGAAAAACTGTTTTTT
-,TRBV14,-,TRBJ1-1,CASSQVITRPSEAFF,TGTGCCAGCAGCCAAGTGATAACCCGACCGTCTGAAGCTTTCTTT
TRBD1,TRBV10-2,few,TRBJ2-6,CASGTGGPSGANVLTF,TGCGCCAGCGGGACAGGGGGTCCCTCTGGGGCCAACGTCCTGACTTTC
TRBD1,TRBV2,-,TRBJ2-1,CASSEPRDRQNEQFF,TGTGCCAGCAGTGAGCCTAGGGACAGACAAAATGAGCAGTTCTTC
-,TRBV27,-,TRBJ2-7,CASRGPGRGPYEQYF,TGTGCCAGCAGAGGCCCCGGCAGGGGCCCCTACGAGCAGTACTTC
TRBD2,TRBV15,-,TRBJ2-1,CATGSSGGNEQFF,TGTGCCACGGGCTCTAGCGGGGGGAATGAGCAGTTCTTC
-,TRBV29-1,-,TRBJ2-3,CSVYTSSTDTQYF,TGCAGCGTCTATACCTCGTCCACAGATACGCAGTATTTT
-,TRBV27,-,TRBJ2-7,CASSFRKSGSYEQYF,TGTGCCAGCAGTTTTCGGAAGTCGGGCTCCTACGAGCAGTACTTC
TRBD2,TRBV4-2,-,TRBJ2-3,CASSPGTSGGETDTQYF,TGTGCCAGCAGCCCGGGGACTAGCGGGGGGGAGACAGATACGCAGTATTTT
TRBD2,TRBV4-3,-,TRBJ2-1,CASSQSLAVSYNEQFF,TGCGCCAGCAGCCAAAGTCTAGCGGTTTCCTACAATGAGCAGTTCTTC
-,TRBV11-2,-,TRBJ2-7,CASSPLGVAYEQYF,TGTGCCAGCAGTCCACTAGGGGTTGCCTACGAGCAGTACTTC
-,TRBV11-2,-,TRBJ1-2,CASSLGEGGNYGYTF,TGTGCCAGCAGCTTAGGGGAGGGGGGGAACTATGGCTACACCTTC
TRBD2,TRBV4-2,-,TRBJ2-7,CASSQEGGFKDEQYF,TGTGCCAGCAGCCAAGAGGGAGGGTTCAAGGACGAGCAGTACTTC
-,TRBV24-1,once,TRBJ2-3,CATSANGAGTDTQYF,TGTGCCACCAGTGCCAATGGGGCGGGCACAGATACGCAGTATTTT
TRBD2,TRBV28,-,TRBJ2-3,CASSLAGGRHYTQYF,TGTGCCAGCAGTTTAGCGGGGGGGCGTCATTATACGCAGTATTTT
TRBD1,TRBV15,-,TRBJ2-7,CATSRVPTTGAYEQYF,TGTGCCACCAGCAGAGTTCCAACGACAGGGGCCTACGAGCAGTACTTC
-,TRBV29-1,few,TRBJ1-4,CSVGATNEKLFF,TGCAGCGTGGGTGCAACTAATGAAAAACTGTTTTTT
TRBD1,TRBV20-1,-,TRBJ1-4,CSARDAGTGGGYEKLFF,TGCAGTGCTAGAGATGCCGGGACAGGGGGCGGGTATGAAAAACTGTTTTTT
-,TRBV6-5,-,TRBJ2-3,CASSYQGISTDTQYF,TGTGCCAGCAGTTACCAGGGCATTAGCACAGATACGCAGTATTTT
-,TRBV4-1,-,TRBJ1-4,CASSQERATVNEKLFF,TGCGCCAGCAGCCAAGAGAGGGCCACGGTAAATGAAAAACTGTTTTTT
TRBD1,TRBV6-1,-,TRBJ2-2,CASRVDRVGTGELFF,TGTGCCAGCAGGGTTGACAGGGTGGGCACCGGGGAGCTGTTTTTT
-,TRBV2,-,TRBJ1-5,CASSDPNGGDQPQHF,TGTGCCAGCAGTGATCCCAACGGCGGGGATCAGCCCCAGCATTTT
-,TRBV3-1,-,TRBJ1-5,CASSQGTWPQHF,TGTGCCAGCAGCCAAGGAACATGGCCCCAGCATTTT
TRBD1,TRBV6-6,-,TRBJ1-1,CASSYRDRGPEAFF,TGTGCCAGCAGTTACCGGGACAGGGGGCCTGAAGCTTTCTTT
-,TRBV3-1,-,TRBJ2-1,CASSQDISANEQFF,TGTGCCAGCAGCCAAGATATTAGCGCCAATGAGCAGTTCTTC
TRBD2,TRBV7-2,-,TRBJ2-1,CASSLSSGLGYNEQFF,TGTGCCAGCAGCTTATCTAGCGGGCTCGGGTACAATGAGCAGTTCTTC
TRBD2,TRBV5-1,-,TRBJ2-1,CASSWGLAGGAYNEQFF,TGCGCCAGCAGCTGGGGACTAGCGGGAGGTGCCTACAATGAGCAGTTCTTC
-,TRBV4-1,-,TRBJ1-2,CASSQEGGGRGSIGYTF,TGCGCCAGCAGCCAAGAAGGTGGTGGCAGGGGTAGTATTGGCTACACCTTC
-,TRBV6-5,-,TRBJ2-7,CASSLIEGSYEQYF,TGTGCCAGCAGTTTGATTGAGGGCTCCTACGAGCAGTACTTC
-,TRBV6-2/TRBV6-3,-,TRBJ2-1,CASSHEAWQFF,TGTGCCAGCAGTCACGAAGCGTGGCAGTTCTTC
-,TRBV24-1,-,TRBJ2-5,CATSAWTVETQYF,TGTGCCACCAGTGCATGGACCGTGGAGACCCAGTACTTC
TRBD2,TRBV20-1,-,TRBJ2-7,CSALLSGRASYEQYF,TGCAGTGCTCTACTTAGCGGGAGAGCATCCTACGAGCAGTACTTC
TRBD2,TRBV27,-,TRBJ2-1,CASSPIGEREVNEQFF,TGTGCCAGCAGCCCCATCGGGGAGCGGGAGGTCAATGAGCAGTTCTTC
-,TRBV3-1,-,TRBJ2-7,CASSQDSGRDYEQYF,TGTGCCAGCAGCCAAGATAGTGGGCGGGACTACGAGCAGTACTTC
-,TRBV20-1,-,TRBJ2-3,CSARDGRSGTDTQYF,TGCAGTGCTAGAGATGGTCGGTCGGGCACAGATACGCAGTATTTT
-,TRBV20-1,-,TRBJ2-7,CSAYHREIPYEQYF,TGCAGTGCTTACCACAGGGAAATCCCCTACGAGCAGTACTTC
-,TRBV12-3/TRBV12-4,-,TRBJ2-5,CASSVDSGETQYF,TGTGCCAGCAGTGTCGACAGTGGGGAGACCCAGTACTTC
-,TRBV10-3,-,TRBJ2-7,CAISERVGASYEQYF,TGTGCCATCAGTGAGCGGGTAGGGGCATCCTACGAGCAGTACTTC
TRBD2,TRBV7-2,few,TRBJ2-4,CASSLVQLGLAATYWNIQYF,TGTGCCAGCAGCTTAGTTCAGCTGGGACTAGCGGCAACGTACTGGAACATTCAGTACTTC
TRBD2,TRBV7-9,-,TRBJ2-1,CASSSGTARTSGKSYNEQFF,TGTGCCAGCAGCTCCGGGACAGCCCGGACTAGCGGGAAGTCCTACAATGAGCAGTTCTTC
TRBD2,TRBV6-2/TRBV6-3,-,TRBJ2-1,CALGASGGGEQFF,TGTGCCCTGGGGGCTAGCGGGGGAGGAGAGCAGTTCTTC